The TCR beta chain under discussion was sequenced for a study of T cell responses to AZD1222 COVID-19 vaccine. Findings and caveats of the study: No day 14 peak samples; only post-peak repertoires were characterized. Spike was spanned by vaccine-associated CD4 TCRs, with dominance at 160-218 and 743-854.

Sequenced by immunoSEQ multiplex PCR; TCRdb stores in-frame clones only, minus some. The sample has 93,000 or so clones, roughly 91% seen once. Trimming pared 3 bases from V and 4 bases from J, leaving 7 bases between. Germline V gene sequence: CDR1 SQVTM, CDR2 ANQGSEA. This CDR3 has 12 amino acids. Regarding this clone: The antigen is not known.

This clonotype originated in an adult in good health. The sequencing used peripheral blood, collected on day 0 of AZD1222 vaccination. The chain recombines TRBV29-1 with TRBJ2-1, with D tentatively TRBD2 (5 bases). The chain's CDR3 is CSVDRGYNEQFF. The CDR3 nucleotides read TGCAGCGTTGATCGGGGTTACAATGAGCAGTTCTTC.